Sequencing of this T cell receptor beta chain was carried out in a study of blood T cell repertoires in COVID-19. Study summary: There were acute and convalescent COVID-19 samples, and they came from the United States, Italy and Spain.

The CDR3 length is 16 residues. Looked up from germline, CDR1 is SGHAT and CDR2 is FQNNGV. V trimming: 4 bases; J trimming: 6 bases; junction bases outside the gene matches: 14. Seattle cases were enrolled at active infection and followed longitudinally. TCRdb's table, derived via immunoSEQ multiplex PCR, lists solely in-frame clones and lacks some. The sample includes 120,000 or so clones, under 95% seen only once; the top ten take around 4.6%. The chain recombines TRBV11-2 with TRBJ1-1; 7 bases align to TRBD1. Sequenced input: peripheral blood. The TCR originated in a man between 60 and 75 years old with COVID-19, enrolled during active disease. CDR3 DNA: TGTGCCAGCAGCTCACCCCAGAGGGGGCAGTTCGCTGAAGCTTTCTTT. It codes for CASSSPQRGQFAEAFF.